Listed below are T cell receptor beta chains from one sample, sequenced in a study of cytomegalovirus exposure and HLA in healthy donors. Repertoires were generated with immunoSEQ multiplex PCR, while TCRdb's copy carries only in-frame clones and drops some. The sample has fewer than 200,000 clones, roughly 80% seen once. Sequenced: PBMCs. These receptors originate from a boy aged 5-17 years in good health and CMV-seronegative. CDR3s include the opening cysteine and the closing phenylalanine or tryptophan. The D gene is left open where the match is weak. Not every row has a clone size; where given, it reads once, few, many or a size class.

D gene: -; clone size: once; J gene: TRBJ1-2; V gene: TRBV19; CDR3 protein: CASSTTGTAIRTNGYTF; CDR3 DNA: TGTGCCAGTAGTACGACCGGGACCGCGATACGGACTAATGGCTACACCTTC
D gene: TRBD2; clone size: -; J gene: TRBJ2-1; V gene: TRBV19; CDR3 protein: CASSLGTSPYNEQFF; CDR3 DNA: TGTGCCAGTAGTCTAGGGACTAGCCCCTACAATGAGCAGTTCTTC
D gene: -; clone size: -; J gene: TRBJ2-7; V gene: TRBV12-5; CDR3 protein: CASGAPNYEQYF; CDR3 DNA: TGTGCTAGTGGTGCCCCTAATTACGAGCAGTACTTC
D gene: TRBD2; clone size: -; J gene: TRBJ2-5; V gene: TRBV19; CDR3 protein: CASRSYYGGTRAEGTQYF; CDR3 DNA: TGTGCCAGTAGGAGTTATTACGGAGGGACTAGAGCTGAGGGGACCCAGTACTTC
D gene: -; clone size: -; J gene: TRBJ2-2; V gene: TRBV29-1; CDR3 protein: CSVEARGVMFF; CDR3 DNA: TGCAGCGTTGAAGCCAGGGGGGTAATGTTTTTT
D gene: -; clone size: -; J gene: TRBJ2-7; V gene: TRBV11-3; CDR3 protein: CASSARKTAPYEQYF; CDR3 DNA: TGTGCCAGCAGCGCCAGAAAGACAGCCCCCTACGAGCAGTACTTC
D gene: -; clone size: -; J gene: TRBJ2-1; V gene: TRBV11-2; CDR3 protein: CASSLEWWSRSWILQFF; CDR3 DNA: TGTGCCAGCAGCTTAGAATGGTGGTCGCGGAGTTGGATACTGCAGTTCTTC
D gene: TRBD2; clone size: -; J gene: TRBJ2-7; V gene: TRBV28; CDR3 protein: CASGILAGSYEQYF; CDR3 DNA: TGTGCCAGCGGAATACTAGCGGGGAGCTACGAGCAGTACTTC
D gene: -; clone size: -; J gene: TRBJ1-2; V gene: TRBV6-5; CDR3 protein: CASGTHLNYGYTF; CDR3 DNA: TGTGCCAGTGGGACACACTTGAACTATGGCTACACCTTC
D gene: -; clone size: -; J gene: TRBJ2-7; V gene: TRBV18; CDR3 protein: CASSPPSDYEQYF; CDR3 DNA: TGTGCCAGCTCACCACCCTCAGACTACGAGCAGTACTTC
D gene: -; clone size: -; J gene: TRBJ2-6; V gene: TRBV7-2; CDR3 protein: CASSLGARNVLTF; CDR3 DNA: TGTGCCAGCAGCTTAGGGGCCCGGAACGTCCTGACTTTC
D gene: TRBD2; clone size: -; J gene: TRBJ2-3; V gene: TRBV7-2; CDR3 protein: CASSLGGRSTDTQYF; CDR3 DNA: TGTGCCAGCAGCTTAGGCGGGAGAAGCACAGATACGCAGTATTTT
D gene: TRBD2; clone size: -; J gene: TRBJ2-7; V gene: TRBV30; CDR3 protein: CAWSLTSGPSEQYF; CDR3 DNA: TGTGCCTGGAGTTTGACTAGCGGGCCATCCGAGCAGTACTTC
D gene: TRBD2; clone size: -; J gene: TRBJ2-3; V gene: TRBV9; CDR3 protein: CASSVVGGGAGDTQYF; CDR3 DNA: TGTGCCAGCAGCGTGGTCGGCGGGGGGGCAGGGGATACGCAGTATTTT
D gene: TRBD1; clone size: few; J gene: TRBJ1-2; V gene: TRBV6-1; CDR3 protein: CASTQGTLLNYGYTF; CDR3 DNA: TGTGCCAGTACACAGGGGACTCTACTTAACTATGGCTACACCTTC